This T cell receptor (beta chain) was captured in a study of cytomegalovirus exposure and HLA in healthy donors. From germline, CDR1 is SGHRS and CDR2 YFSETQ. Trimming took 4 bases from V and 0 from J, leaving 9 bases between them. This CDR3 comprises 14 residues. General study findings and limits: Most subjects' HLA-A and HLA-B alleles were reportedly predicted from TCR beta sequences.

To note about this clone: Its antigen is currently unknown.

PCR involved 60 Vbeta and 13 Jbeta primers. Measured with immunoSEQ multiplex PCR; TCRdb has only the in-frame clones, and not every one. The data hold around 180,000 clones, with about 82% observed a single time. This TCR was sampled from a male donor in good health and CMV-seronegative. The gene calls are TRBV5-1 and TRBJ2-3; D may be TRBD1 (6 bases). Specimen: PBMCs. This CDR3 reads CASSQGISTDTQYF. In DNA, the CDR3 is TGCGCCAGCAGCCAGGGGATTAGCACAGATACGCAGTATTTT.